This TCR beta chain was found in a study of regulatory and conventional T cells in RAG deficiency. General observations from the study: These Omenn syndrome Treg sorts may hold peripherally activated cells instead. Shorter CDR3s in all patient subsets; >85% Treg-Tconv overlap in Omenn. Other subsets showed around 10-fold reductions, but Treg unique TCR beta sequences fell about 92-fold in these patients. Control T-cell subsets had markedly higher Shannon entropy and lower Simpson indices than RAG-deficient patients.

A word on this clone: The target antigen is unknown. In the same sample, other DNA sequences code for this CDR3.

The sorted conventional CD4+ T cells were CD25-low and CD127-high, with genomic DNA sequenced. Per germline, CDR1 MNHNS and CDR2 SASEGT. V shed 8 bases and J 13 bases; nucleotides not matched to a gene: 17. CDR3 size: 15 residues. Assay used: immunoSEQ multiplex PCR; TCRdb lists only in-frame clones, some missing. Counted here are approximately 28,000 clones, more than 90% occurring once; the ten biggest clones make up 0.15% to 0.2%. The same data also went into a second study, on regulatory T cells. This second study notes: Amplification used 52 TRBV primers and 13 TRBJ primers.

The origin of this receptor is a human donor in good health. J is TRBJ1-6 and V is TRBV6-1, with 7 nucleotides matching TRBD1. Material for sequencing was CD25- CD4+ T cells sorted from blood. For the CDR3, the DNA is TGTGCCAGCGACCTCCGGGACAGTTATAGTTCCCCCCTCCACTTT. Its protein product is CASDLRDSYSSPLHF.